This T cell receptor beta chain was recorded in a study of blood T cell repertoires in COVID-19 (dated by TCRdb to the early 2020s). For context, the study as a whole: The collaborator samples originated in the United States, Italy and Spain and spanned the acute and convalescent phases of COVID-19. The material from the prospective study consisted of cDNA or gDNA derived from T cells, B-cell-depleted T cells, or PBMCs. Nearly every sample came with metadata listing a de-identified subject ID, COVID-19 status, age in years and sex. The samples were drawn from two sources: the first 160 participants of the ongoing ImmuneRACE study, and about 1,300 subjects contributed by 6 global collaborators. HLA class I and class II types, where available, came from metadata supplied by the sample provider rather than from assay-based typing. The dataset comprised deeply sampled blood TCRbeta repertoires from subjects exposed to, actively infected with, or recovered from COVID-19. The repertoires were made available in a free public database intended to serve as a resource for research on the immune response to SARS-CoV-2. Study-wide conclusions, independent of this receptor: The quantity of clinical and demographic metadata differed by source and by participant and was supplied without curation.

As to this clone: Its antigen remains unidentified. Within one base of it there is no much larger clone, and no base qualities were kept.

One collaborating source in Seattle enrolled patients while the patients were actively infected and followed the patients over time throughout the course of disease. Collaborating institutions collected whole blood in K2EDTA tubes following their own protocols. For TCRbeta analysis, collaborators shipped samples in one of three forms: frozen whole blood, isolated PBMCs, or DNA extracted from either of those sample types. The CDR3, cysteine through phenylalanine, is 16 amino acids long. Only the CDR3 DNA stays, 48 bases, in frame from base 1. CDR1 SNHLY and CDR2 FYNNEI were looked up in the germline V gene. V is cut by 4 bases and J by 6 bases, and the space between the germline ends is 19 bases. TCRbeta CDR3 regions were amplified from genomic DNA by means of the immunoSEQ Assay, a bias-controlled multiplex PCR. Per the source publication's procedure: The number of nucleated cells in each sample was estimated from the amplification of reference gene primers within the assay. To quantify the absolute abundance of each unique TCRbeta CDR3 rearrangement, sequence reads were collapsed and filtered. Productive Simpson clonality was computed per sample as the square root of Simpson's diversity index over productive rearrangements. Drawn from immuneACCESS, this table holds only the in-frame rearrangements with V and J called that TCRdb kept. Clones are partly lost; checked studies trace under half to an unresolved V gene and leave the rest unexplained. The V and J calls and clone size are taken from that table; D and trimming were inferred from the DNA. The sample includes about 24,000 clones, with roughly 74% observed a single time. About 7% of the sample is held by the ten biggest clonotypes.

The receptor chain draws on TRBV2 and TRBJ2-1; a tentative D call is TRBD2 (6 bases match). Sequencing used peripheral blood. The clonotype comes from a man aged 45-65 years with COVID-19, enrolled during active disease. The sequenced DNA: TGTGCCAGCAGTGGATTGAGGGACTCCAGGGCCAATGAGCAGTTCTTC. Its protein product is CASSGLRDSRANEQFF.